Listed below are T cell receptor beta chains from one sample, sequenced in a study of blood T cell repertoires in COVID-19. Here immunoSEQ multiplex PCR was the method, and the copy in TCRdb shows in-frame clones only, minus some. The sample carries 88,000 or so clones, roughly three quarters recorded once. Sequencing input: peripheral blood. The receptors derive from a human donor in a cohort sampled during active COVID-19. Each CDR3 is given with its conserved first and last residue. D genes are given only for firm matches. Size is omitted from some rows. Given values are once, few, many or a class for expanded clones.

>TRBV19|-|TRBD1|TRBJ1-1
TGTGCCAGTAGTATGGGACAGGGGTCTGAAGCTTTCTTT
CASSMGQGSEAFF
>TRBV28|-|-|TRBJ1-1
TGTGCCAGCAGTTTATTGGGGCGCGACCCAGAAGCTTTCTTT
CASSLLGRDPEAFF
>TRBV30|once|-|TRBJ1-6
TGTGCCTGGAGTCTCGGTAGTTCACCCCTCCACTTT
CAWSLGSSPLHF
>TRBV6-6|-|-|TRBJ1-1
TGTGCCAGCAGTCAGAGGAACACTGAAGCTTTCTTT
CASSQRNTEAFF
>TRBV4-2|-|TRBD2|TRBJ2-3
TGTGCCAGCAGCCAACTCGGACTAGCGCAGTATTTT
CASSQLGLAQYF
>TRBV19|-|-|TRBJ1-2
TGTGCCAGTAGAAACCTCGGGACAACCAACTATGGCTACACCTTC
CASRNLGTTNYGYTF
>TRBV9|-|TRBD1|TRBJ1-3
TGTGCCAGCAGGCCGACAGGGGGCTCTGGACCTGGAAACACCATATATTTT
CASRPTGGSGPGNTIYF
>TRBV2|-|-|TRBJ1-4
TGTGCCAGCAGTGGAGTTGGGGCAGGGGCAACTAATGAAAAACTGTTTTTT
CASSGVGAGATNEKLFF
>TRBV5-8|-|TRBD1|TRBJ1-3
TGTGCCAGCAGCCAGGGGGTCTGGGTCTCTGGAAACACCATATATTTT
CASSQGVWVSGNTIYF
>TRBV2|-|-|TRBJ2-5
TGTGCCAGCAGTGGAGAAGAGACCCAGTACTTC
CASSGEETQYF
>TRBV29-1|-|-|TRBJ2-3
TGCAGCGTTGACCGGCCCCAGGGCACAGATACGCAGTATTTT
CSVDRPQGTDTQYF
>TRBV6-4|-|-|TRBJ2-5
TGTGCCAGCAGTTTTCCTGTAGGGGGCCAAGAGACCCAGTACTTC
CASSFPVGGQETQYF
>TRBV29-1|-|TRBD2|TRBJ2-7
TGCAGCGTTGTAGCGGGAGGATTGACATTCTACGAGCAGTACTTC
CSVVAGGLTFYEQYF
>TRBV5-5|-|TRBD1|TRBJ2-3
TGTGCCAGCAGCTTGGAGGGGACAGGGTTTTTCCGCACAGATACGCAGTATTTT
CASSLEGTGFFRTDTQYF
>TRBV5-1|-|TRBD2|TRBJ2-7
TGCGCCAGCAGCTTGGAGGGGAGGGCGGTCTACGAGCAGTACTTC
CASSLEGRAVYEQYF